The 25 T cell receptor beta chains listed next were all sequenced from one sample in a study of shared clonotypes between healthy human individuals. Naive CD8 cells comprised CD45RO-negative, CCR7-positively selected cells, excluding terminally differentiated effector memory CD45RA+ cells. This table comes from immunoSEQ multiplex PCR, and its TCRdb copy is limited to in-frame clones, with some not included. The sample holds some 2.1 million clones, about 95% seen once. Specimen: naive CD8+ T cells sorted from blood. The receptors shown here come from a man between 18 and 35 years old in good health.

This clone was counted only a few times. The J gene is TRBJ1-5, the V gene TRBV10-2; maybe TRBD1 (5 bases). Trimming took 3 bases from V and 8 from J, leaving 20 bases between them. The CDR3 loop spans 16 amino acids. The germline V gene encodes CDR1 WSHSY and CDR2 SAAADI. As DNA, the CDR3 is TGCGCCAGCAGTGAATCCTCCAATTACAGGCGGGAGCCCCAGCATTTT. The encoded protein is CASSESSNYRREPQHF.

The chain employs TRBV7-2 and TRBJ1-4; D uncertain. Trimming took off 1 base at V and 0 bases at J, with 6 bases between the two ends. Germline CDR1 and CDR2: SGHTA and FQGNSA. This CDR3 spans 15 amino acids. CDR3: CASSLGLSTNEKLFF. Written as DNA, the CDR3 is TGTGCCAGCAGCTTAGGTCTATCAACTAATGAAAAACTGTTTTTT.

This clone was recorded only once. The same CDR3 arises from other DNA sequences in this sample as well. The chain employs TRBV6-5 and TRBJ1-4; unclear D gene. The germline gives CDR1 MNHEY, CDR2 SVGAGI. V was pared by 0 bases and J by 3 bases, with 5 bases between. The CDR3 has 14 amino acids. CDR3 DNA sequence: TGTGCCAGCAGTTACTCGAGCGCTAATGAAAAACTGTTTTTT. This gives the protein CASSYSSANEKLFF.

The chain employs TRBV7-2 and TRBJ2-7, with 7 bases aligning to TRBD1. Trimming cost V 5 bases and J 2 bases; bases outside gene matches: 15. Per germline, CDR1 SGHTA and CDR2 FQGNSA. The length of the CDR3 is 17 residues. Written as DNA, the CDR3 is TGTGCCAGCAGCCCCGACAGGGTGGGAAGTGGGACCTACGAGCAGTACTTC. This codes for CASSPDRVGSGTYEQYF.

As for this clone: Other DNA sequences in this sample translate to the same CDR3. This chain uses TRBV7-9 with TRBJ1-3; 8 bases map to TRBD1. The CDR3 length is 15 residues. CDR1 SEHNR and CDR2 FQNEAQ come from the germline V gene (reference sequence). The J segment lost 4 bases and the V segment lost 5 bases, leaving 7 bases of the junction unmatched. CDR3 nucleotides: TGTGCCAGCAGCCCTCCGACAGGGGCCGGAAACACCATATATTTT. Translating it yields CASSPPTGAGNTIYF.

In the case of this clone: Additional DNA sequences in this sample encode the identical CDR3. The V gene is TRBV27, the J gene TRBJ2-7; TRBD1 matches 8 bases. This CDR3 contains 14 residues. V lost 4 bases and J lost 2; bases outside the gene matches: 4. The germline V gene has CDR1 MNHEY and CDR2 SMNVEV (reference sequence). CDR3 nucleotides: TGTGCCAGCAGTTCCGGGACAGGACCCTACGAGCAGTACTTC. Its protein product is CASSSGTGPYEQYF.

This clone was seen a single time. The CDR3 loop reads CASSPPGAVEGQETQYF. CDR3 sequence (DNA): TGTGCCAGCAGCCCACCCGGGGCAGTCGAGGGACAAGAGACCCAGTACTTC. This chain joins TRBV9 and TRBJ2-5; the D gene could be TRBD1 or TRBD2 (5 bases each). The germline V gene encodes CDR1 SGDLS and CDR2 YYNGEE. The CDR3 runs to 17 residues. The V end lost 4 bases, the J end lost 2 bases, and 21 bases lay between the germline ends. The variable domain in full, with the rest retrieved from reference TRBV9 and TRBJ2-5, is DSGVTQTPKHLITATGQRVTLRCSPRSGDLSVYWYQQSLDQGLQFLIQYYNGEERAKGNILERFSAQQFPDLHSELNLSSLELGDSALYFCASSPPGAVEGQETQYFGPGTRLLVL.

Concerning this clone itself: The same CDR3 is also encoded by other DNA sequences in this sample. CDR3: CASSEVWGTEAFF. The DNA of the CDR3 is TGTGCCAGCAGTGAAGTATGGGGGACTGAAGCTTTCTTT. This chain links TRBV6-1 with TRBJ1-1; tentative D call: TRBD1 (5 bases). Germline V gives CDR1 MNHNS, CDR2 SASEGT. Trimming cost V 1 base and J 5 bases, with 8 bases left between them. This CDR3 is built from 13 residues.

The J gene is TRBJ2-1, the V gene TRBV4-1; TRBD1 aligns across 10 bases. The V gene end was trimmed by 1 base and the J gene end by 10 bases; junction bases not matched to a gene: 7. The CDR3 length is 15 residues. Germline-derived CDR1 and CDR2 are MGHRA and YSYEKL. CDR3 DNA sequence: TGCGCCAGCAGCCAAGGACAGGGGGCTGCGGGGGAGCAGTTCTTC. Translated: CASSQGQGAAGEQFF.

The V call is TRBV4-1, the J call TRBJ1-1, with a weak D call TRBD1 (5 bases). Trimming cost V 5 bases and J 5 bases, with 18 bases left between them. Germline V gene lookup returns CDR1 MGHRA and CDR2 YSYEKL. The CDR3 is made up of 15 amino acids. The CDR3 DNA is TGCGCCAGCAGCTTACATGGGACTAGTGGTACTGAAGCTTTCTTT. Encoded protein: CASSLHGTSGTEAFF.

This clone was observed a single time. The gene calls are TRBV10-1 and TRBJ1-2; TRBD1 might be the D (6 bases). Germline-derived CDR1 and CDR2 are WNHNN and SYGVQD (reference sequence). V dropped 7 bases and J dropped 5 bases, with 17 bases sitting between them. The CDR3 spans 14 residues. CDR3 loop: CASKGGGQRYGYTF. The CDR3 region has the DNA TGCGCCAGCAAGGGGGGAGGACAAAGATATGGCTACACCTTC.

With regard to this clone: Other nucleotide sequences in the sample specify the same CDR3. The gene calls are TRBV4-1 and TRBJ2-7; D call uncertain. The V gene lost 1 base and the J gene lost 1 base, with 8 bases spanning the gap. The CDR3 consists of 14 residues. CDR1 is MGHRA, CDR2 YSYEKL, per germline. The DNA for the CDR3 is TGCGCCAGCAGCCAAGCTCCAGGTTCCTACGAGCAGTACTTC. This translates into CASSQAPGSYEQYF.

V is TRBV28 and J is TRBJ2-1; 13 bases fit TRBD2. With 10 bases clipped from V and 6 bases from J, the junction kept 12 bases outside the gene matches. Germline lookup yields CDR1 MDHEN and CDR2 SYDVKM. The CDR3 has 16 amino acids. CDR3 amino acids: CATLLAGGPLSNEQFF. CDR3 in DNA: TGTGCCACCCTACTAGCGGGGGGGCCTCTCAGCAATGAGCAGTTCTTC.

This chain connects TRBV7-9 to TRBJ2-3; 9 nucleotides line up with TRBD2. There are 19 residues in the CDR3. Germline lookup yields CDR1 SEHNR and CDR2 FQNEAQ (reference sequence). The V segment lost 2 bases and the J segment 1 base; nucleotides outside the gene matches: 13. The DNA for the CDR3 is TGTGCCAGCAGCTTACCAATAGCGGGAGATACGGTAGGCACAGATACGCAGTATTTT. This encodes CASSLPIAGDTVGTDTQYF.

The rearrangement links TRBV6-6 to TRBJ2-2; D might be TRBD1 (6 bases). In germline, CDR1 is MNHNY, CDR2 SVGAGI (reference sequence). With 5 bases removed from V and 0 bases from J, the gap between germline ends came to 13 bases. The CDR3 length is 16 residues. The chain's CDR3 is CASSRSGTPNTGELFF. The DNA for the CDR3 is TGTGCCAGCAGTCGATCCGGGACACCGAACACCGGGGAGCTGTTTTTT.

In DNA form, the CDR3 reads TGTGCCACCAGCAGTAGGATGAAGAGCAATCAGCCCCAGCATTTT. This translates into CATSSRMKSNQPQHF. The chain recombines TRBV15 with TRBJ1-5; D call uncertain. The CDR3 length is 15 residues. The V end lost 3 bases, the J end lost 1 base, and 10 bases lay between the germline ends. CDR1 and CDR2 from the germline V gene are LNHNV and YYDKDF (reference sequence).

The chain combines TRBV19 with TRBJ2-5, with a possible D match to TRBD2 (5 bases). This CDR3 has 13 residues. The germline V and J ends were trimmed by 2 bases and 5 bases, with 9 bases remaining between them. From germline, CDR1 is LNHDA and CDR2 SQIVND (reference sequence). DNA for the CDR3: TGTGCCAGTAGTATAACTAGTGGGGAGACCCAGTACTTC. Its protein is CASSITSGETQYF.

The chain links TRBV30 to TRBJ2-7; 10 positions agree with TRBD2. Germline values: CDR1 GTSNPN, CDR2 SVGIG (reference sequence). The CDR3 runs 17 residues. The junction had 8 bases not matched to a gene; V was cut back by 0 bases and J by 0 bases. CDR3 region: CAWSVLSAGGFSYEQYF. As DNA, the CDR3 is TGTGCCTGGAGTGTTCTGTCAGCGGGGGGGTTCTCCTACGAGCAGTACTTC. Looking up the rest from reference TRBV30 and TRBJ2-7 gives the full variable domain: SQTIHQWPATLVQPVGSPLSLECTVEGTSNPNLYWYRQAAGRGLQLLFYSVGIGQISSEVPQNLSASRPQDRQFILSSKKLLLSDSGFYLCAWSVLSAGGFSYEQYFGPGTRLTVT.

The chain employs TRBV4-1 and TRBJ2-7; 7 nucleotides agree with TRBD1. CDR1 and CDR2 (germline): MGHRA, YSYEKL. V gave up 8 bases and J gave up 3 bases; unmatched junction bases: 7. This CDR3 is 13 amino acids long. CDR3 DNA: TGCGCCAGCTCACAGGGGATGCTCTACGAGCAGTACTTC. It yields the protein CASSQGMLYEQYF.

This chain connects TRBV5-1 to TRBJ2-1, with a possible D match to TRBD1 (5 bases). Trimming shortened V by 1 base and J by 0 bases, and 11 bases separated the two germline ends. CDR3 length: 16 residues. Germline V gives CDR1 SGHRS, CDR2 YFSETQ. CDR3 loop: CASSLSRGFSYNEQFF. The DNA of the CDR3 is TGCGCCAGCAGCTTGAGTAGGGGATTCTCCTACAATGAGCAGTTCTTC.

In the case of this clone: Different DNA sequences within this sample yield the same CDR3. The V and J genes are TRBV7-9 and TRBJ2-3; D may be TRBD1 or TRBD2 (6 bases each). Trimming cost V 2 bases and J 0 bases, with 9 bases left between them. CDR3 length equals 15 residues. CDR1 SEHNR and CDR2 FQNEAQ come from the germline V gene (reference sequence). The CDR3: CASSLLGGSTDTQYF. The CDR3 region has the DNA TGTGCCAGCAGCTTACTCGGGGGCAGCACAGATACGCAGTATTTT.

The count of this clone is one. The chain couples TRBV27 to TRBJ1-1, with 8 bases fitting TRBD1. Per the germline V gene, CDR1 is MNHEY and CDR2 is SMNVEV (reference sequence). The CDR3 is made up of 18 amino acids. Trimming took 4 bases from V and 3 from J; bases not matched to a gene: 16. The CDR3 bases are TGTGCCAGCAGTTCCCTATTCGAAAACAGGGGGTTGGACACTGAAGCTTTCTTT. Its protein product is CASSSLFENRGLDTEAFF.

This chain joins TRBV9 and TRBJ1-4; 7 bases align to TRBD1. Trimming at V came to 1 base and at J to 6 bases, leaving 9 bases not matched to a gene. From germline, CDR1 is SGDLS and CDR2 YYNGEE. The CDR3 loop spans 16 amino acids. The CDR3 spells CASSVLSTGLYEKLFF. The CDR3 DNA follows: TGTGCCAGCAGCGTACTTTCGACAGGGCTTTATGAAAAACTGTTTTTT. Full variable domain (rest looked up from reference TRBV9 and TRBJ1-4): DSGVTQTPKHLITATGQRVTLRCSPRSGDLSVYWYQQSLDQGLQFLIQYYNGEERAKGNILERFSAQQFPDLHSELNLSSLELGDSALYFCASSVLSTGLYEKLFFGSGTQLSVL.

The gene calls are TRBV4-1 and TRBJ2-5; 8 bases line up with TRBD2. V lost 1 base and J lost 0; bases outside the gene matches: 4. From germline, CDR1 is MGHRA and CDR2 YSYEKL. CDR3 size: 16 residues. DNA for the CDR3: TGCGCCAGCAGCCAAGTAGTAGCGGGGCACCAAGAGACCCAGTACTTC. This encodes CASSQVVAGHQETQYF.

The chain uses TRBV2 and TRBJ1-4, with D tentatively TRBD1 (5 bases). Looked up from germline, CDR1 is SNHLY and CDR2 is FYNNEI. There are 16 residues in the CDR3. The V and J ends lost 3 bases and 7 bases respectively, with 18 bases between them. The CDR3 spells CASSEEGTDSGEKLFF. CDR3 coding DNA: TGTGCCAGCAGTGAGGAAGGGACGGATTCGGGTGAAAAACTGTTTTTT. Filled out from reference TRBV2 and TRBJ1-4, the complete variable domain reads EPEVTQTPSHQVTQMGQEVILRCVPISNHLYFYWYRQILGQKVEFLVSFYNNEISEKSEIFDDQFSVERPDGSNFTLKIRSTKLEDSAMYFCASSEEGTDSGEKLFFGSGTQLSVL.